The 6 T cell receptor beta chains presented below share a single source sample, sequenced in a study of cytomegalovirus exposure and HLA in healthy donors (dated by TCRdb to the late 2010s). Receptors were amplified or captured by the immunoSEQ multiplex PCR assay. The multiplex PCR relied on a mix of 60 forward primers for TCR Vbeta segments and 13 reverse primers for TCR Jbeta segments. TCRdb re-hosts the immuneACCESS table, in-frame sequences only. Its copies lack some clones; in the studies checked, an unresolved V gene accounts for under half of them, and the cause for the rest is not known. The sample table records roughly 99,000 clones; more than 70% of these occur just once. The leading ten clones occupy 7.8% of the sample. The sample was PBMCs. The origin of the receptors is a man aged 25-45 years in good health and CMV-seronegative.

This rearrangement joins TRBV7-9 to TRBJ2-5; possible D gene TRBD2, 5 bases. Trimming pared 3 bases from V and 1 base from J, leaving 12 bases between. This CDR3 region has 15 residues. Germline CDR1 reads SEHNR; CDR2 reads FQNEAQ (reference sequence). CDR3 residues: CASSFQRGAQETQYF. CDR3 coding DNA: TGTGCCAGCAGCTTCCAACGGGGAGCCCAAGAGACCCAGTACTTC.

The chain is built from TRBV28 and TRBJ2-7; 7 bases map to TRBD1. V was pared by 3 bases and J by 2 bases, with 7 bases of the junction left unmatched. Germline lookup yields CDR1 MDHEN and CDR2 SYDVKM. CDR3 length: 15 amino acids. The CDR3 loop is CASSLPGQKTYEQYF. The CDR3, as DNA: TGTGCCAGCAGTTTGCCGGGACAGAAAACCTACGAGCAGTACTTC.

The chain combines TRBV10-1 with TRBJ2-7, with D possibly matching TRBD2 (6 bases). Per the germline V gene, CDR1 is WNHNN and CDR2 is SYGVQD (reference sequence). Trimming left V 3 bases short and J 4 bases short, with 22 bases between. The CDR3 has 17 amino acids. CDR3 loop: CASSERLVTGGYYEQYF. The CDR3 DNA reads TGCGCCAGCAGTGAACGATTAGTGACCGGGGGATATTACGAGCAGTACTTC.

This chain joins TRBV10-1 and TRBJ2-1, with 9 bases lining up with TRBD2. With 2 bases clipped from V and 7 bases from J, the junction kept 9 bases outside the gene matches. Germline V gene sequence: CDR1 WNHNN, CDR2 SYGVQD (reference sequence). The CDR3 covers 16 residues. CDR3 in DNA: TGCGCCAGCAGTGAGCAGGCGGGGGGGCCGAGGAATGAGCAGTTCTTC. Translating gives CASSEQAGGPRNEQFF.

The chain recombines TRBV5-1 with TRBJ2-3; 7 nucleotides align to TRBD2. J lost 0 bases, V lost 3 bases, and 4 bases had no gene match. CDR1 SGHRS and CDR2 YFSETQ come from the germline V gene. The CDR3 has 15 amino acids. The CDR3 coding sequence is TGCGCCAGCAGCTCGAGCGGGGATAGCACAGATACGCAGTATTTT. This gives the protein CASSSSGDSTDTQYF.

This rearrangement joins TRBV9 to TRBJ2-3; D gene unclear. Trimming removed 0 bases from V and 6 bases from J, with 2 bases in between. The CDR3 runs to 11 residues. CDR1 and CDR2 (germline): SGDLS, YYNGEE. DNA for the CDR3: TGTGCCAGCAGCGTAGCTGATACGCAGTATTTT. Its protein product is CASSVADTQYF.